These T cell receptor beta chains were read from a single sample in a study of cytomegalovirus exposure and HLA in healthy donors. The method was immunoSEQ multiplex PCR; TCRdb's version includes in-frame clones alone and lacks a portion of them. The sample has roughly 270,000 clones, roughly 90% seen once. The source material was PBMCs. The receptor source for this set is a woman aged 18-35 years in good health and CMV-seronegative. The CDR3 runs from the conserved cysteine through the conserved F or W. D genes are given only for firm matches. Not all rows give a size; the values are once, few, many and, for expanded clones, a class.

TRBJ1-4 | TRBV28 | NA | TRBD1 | CASSLEGQGWVEEKLFF | TGTGCCAGCAGTTTAGAGGGACAGGGGTGGGTTGAAGAAAAACTGTTTTTT
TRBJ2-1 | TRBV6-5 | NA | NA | CASSRYPGGRREQFF | TGTGCCAGCAGTAGGTACCCCGGGGGGCGTCGCGAGCAGTTCTTC
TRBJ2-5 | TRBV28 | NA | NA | CASSSGESLQLGRLNWGETQYF | TGTGCCAGCAGTTCAGGGGAGAGCCTGCAACTTGGCAGGCTCAACTGGGGAGAGACCCAGTACTTC
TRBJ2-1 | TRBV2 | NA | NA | CASSGRGSNEQFF | TGTGCCAGCAGTGGGAGGGGTTCCAATGAGCAGTTCTTC
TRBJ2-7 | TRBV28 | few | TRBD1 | CASRSEGTGGKHYEQYF | TGTGCCAGCAGATCCGAAGGGACAGGGGGAAAACACTACGAGCAGTACTTC
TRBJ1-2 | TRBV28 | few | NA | CATKDTAGGYTF | TGTGCCACAAAGGACACGGCCGGGGGCTACACCTTC
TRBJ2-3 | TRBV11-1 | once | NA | CASSLLGAISDTQYF | TGTGCCAGCAGCTTACTGGGGGCGATATCAGATACGCAGTATTTT
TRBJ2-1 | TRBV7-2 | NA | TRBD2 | CASSTRTSGMNNEQFF | TGTGCCAGCAGCACACGGACTAGCGGGATGAACAATGAGCAGTTCTTC
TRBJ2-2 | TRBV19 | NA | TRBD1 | CASSITGGFTGELFF | TGTGCCAGTAGTATAACAGGGGGGTTTACCGGGGAGCTGTTTTTT
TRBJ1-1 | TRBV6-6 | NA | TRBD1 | CASNIQGGEAFF | TGTGCCAGCAATATACAGGGGGGCGAAGCTTTCTTT
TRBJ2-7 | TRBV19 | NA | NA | CASSKHYEQYF | TGTGCCAGTAGTAAACACTACGAGCAGTACTTC
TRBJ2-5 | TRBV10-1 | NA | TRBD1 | CASSEAGGPQETQYF | TGCGCCAGCAGTGAGGCAGGGGGCCCCCAAGAGACCCAGTACTTC
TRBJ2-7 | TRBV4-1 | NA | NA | CASSPPGQTTYEQYF | TGCGCCAGCAGCCCCCCCGGGCAGACTACCTACGAGCAGTACTTC
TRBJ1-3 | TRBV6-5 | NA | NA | CASSYSLRSSGNTIYF | TGTGCCAGCAGTTACTCTCTACGGAGCTCTGGAAACACCATATATTTT
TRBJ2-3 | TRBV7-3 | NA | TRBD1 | CASSWGQSTDTQYF | TGTGCCAGCAGCTGGGGACAGAGCACAGATACGCAGTATTTT
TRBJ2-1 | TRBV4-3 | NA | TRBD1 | CASSQDDRGHEQFF | TGCGCCAGCAGCCAAGACGACAGGGGCCATGAGCAGTTCTTC
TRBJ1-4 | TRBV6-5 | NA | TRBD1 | CAGGQVAANEKLFF | TGTGCCGGGGGACAGGTTGCAGCTAATGAAAAACTGTTTTTT
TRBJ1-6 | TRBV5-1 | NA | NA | CASSPLDTMNSPLHF | TGCGCCAGCAGCCCACTCGACACGATGAATTCACCCCTCCACTTT
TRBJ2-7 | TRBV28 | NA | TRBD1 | CASSKAPGQGLEQYF | TGTGCCAGCAGTAAGGCCCCGGGACAGGGTCTCGAGCAGTACTTC
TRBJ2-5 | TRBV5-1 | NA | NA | CASSVQGRETQYF | TGCGCCAGCAGCGTGCAGGGGCGGGAGACCCAGTACTTC
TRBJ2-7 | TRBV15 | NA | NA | CATSRVEFREQYF | TGTGCCACCAGCAGAGTGGAGTTTCGGGAGCAGTACTTC
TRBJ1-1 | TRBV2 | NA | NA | CASSMGGTEAFF | TGTGCCAGCAGTATGGGGGGGACTGAAGCTTTCTTT
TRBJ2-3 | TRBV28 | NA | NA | CAIRVGTDTQYF | TGTGCCATCCGGGTAGGCACAGATACGCAGTATTTT
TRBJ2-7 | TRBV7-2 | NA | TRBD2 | CASSLRERGDEQYF | TGTGCCAGCAGCTTACGGGAGCGGGGAGACGAGCAGTACTTC
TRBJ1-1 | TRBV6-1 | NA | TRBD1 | CASRLRQGGYTEAFF | TGTGCCAGCAGACTGCGACAGGGCGGGTACACTGAAGCTTTCTTT
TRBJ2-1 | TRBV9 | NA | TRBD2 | CASSVAGGGEQFF | TGTGCCAGCAGCGTAGCGGGAGGGGGGGAGCAGTTCTTC
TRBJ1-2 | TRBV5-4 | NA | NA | CASRLAAGTYGYTF | TGTGCCAGCAGGCTGGCTGCTGGGACTTATGGCTACACCTTC
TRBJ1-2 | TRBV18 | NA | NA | CASSPLSQWARDGYTF | TGTGCCAGCTCACCGTTGTCACAGTGGGCCCGTGATGGCTACACCTTC
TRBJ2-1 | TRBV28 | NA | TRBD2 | CASSIPPGLAEYNEQFF | TGTGCCAGCAGTATCCCTCCGGGACTAGCGGAATACAATGAGCAGTTCTTC
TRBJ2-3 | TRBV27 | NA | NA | CASSFGTRDTQYF | TGTGCCAGCAGTTTTGGCACGCGGGATACGCAGTATTTT
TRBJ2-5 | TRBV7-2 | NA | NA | CASSSPKETQYF | TGTGCCAGCAGCTCCCCCAAAGAGACCCAGTACTTC